This T cell receptor beta chain comes out of a study of blood T cell repertoires in COVID-19 (dated by TCRdb to between 2020 and 2021). Regarding the research as a whole: Samples covering the acute and convalescent phases of COVID-19 were provided by collaborators in the United States, Italy and Spain. The samples were drawn from the first 160 participants of the ongoing ImmuneRACE study and from 1,254 subjects provided by 6 global collaborators. The material from the prospective study consisted of cDNA or gDNA derived from T cells, B-cell-depleted T cells, or PBMCs. Nearly every sample came with metadata listing a de-identified subject ID, COVID-19 status, age in years and sex. Where available, HLA class I and class II types were taken from metadata supplied by the sample provider and were not determined by assay-based typing. The dataset comprised deeply sampled blood TCRbeta repertoires from subjects exposed to, actively infected with, or recovered from COVID-19. The repertoires were released in a freely available public database meant as a resource for research on the immune response to SARS-CoV-2.

Including cysteine and phenylalanine, the CDR3 has 13 amino acids. The DNA shown is the 39-base CDR3, in frame from base 1. V is cut by 3 bases and J by 5 bases, and the space between the germline ends is 8 bases. The collaborating institutions used their own protocols to collect whole blood in K2EDTA tubes. Collaborator samples were shipped for TCRbeta analysis as frozen whole blood, isolated PBMCs, or DNA extracted from either sample type. Note on this clone: The antigen it binds to is not known. Base qualities are not at hand, and no much larger clone is one base apart.

TCRbeta CDR3 regions were amplified from genomic DNA by means of the immunoSEQ Assay, a bias-controlled multiplex PCR. On the study's bioinformatics: The number of nucleated cells in each sample was estimated by amplification of reference gene primers within the assay. To quantify the absolute abundance of each unique TCRbeta CDR3 rearrangement, sequence reads were collapsed and filtered. For each sample, productive Simpson clonality was calculated by taking the square root of Simpson's diversity index across productive rearrangements. TCRdb retrieved this table from immuneACCESS and kept in-frame rearrangements only. Not all clones are present; in checked studies, unresolved V genes account for under half, and no reason is known for the remainder. The V and J calls and clone size are taken from that table; D and trimming were inferred from the DNA. The sample table shows 95,000 to 110,000 clones, and about 91% are seen once. The biggest ten clones account for roughly 6% of the sample.

The study at large found these results: How much clinical and demographic metadata was included differed by source and by participant, and the metadata was provided uncurated.

In this chain, TRBV12-3 or TRBV12-4 is recombined with TRBJ2-4; no D segment can be confidently identified. Sequencing used peripheral blood. The receptor comes from a human donor in a cohort sampled during active COVID-19. The DNA sequence is TGTGCCAGCAGTTTGGTTACAGAAAACATTCAGTACTTC. It specifies CASSLVTENIQYF.